The 18 T cell receptor beta chains below were found in one sample sequenced in a study of tumor-infiltrating lymphocytes in primary liver carcinoma. Reverse transcription of 450 to 500 ng total RNA with a constant-region primer produced TCR beta cDNA. Three-round nested multiplex PCR performed with slightly modified ARM-PCR produced the TCR beta libraries. TRBV1-TRBV30 forward primers paired with a C-beta reverse primer were used in the first two PCR rounds, which ran roughly 9 cycles each. TCRdb itself ran the multiplex PCR reads through MiXCR, one entry per CDR3 protein. The sample consists of fewer than 250,000 distinct CDR3 sequences, around 85% of them appearing once. DNA and RNA were both co-extracted from approximately 20-30 mg of bulk tissue that had not been sorted. The sequenced material came from tumor tissue from primary liver carcinoma. The receptors were sampled from a man between 40 and 49 years old with primary liver carcinoma and hepatitis B virus infection.

On this clonotype itself: A much bigger clone sits one base away, suggesting this may be a read error. The rearrangement joins TRBV5-1 to TRBJ1-5; no definite D call. V lost 1 base and J lost 8, with 16 bases in between. Germline V gene data show CDR1 as SGHRS and CDR2 as YFSETQ. CDR3 length: 15 amino acids. DNA of the CDR3: TGCGCCAGCAGCTTGATGGCATGGGATGGTGAGCCCCAGCATTTT. Translated: CASSLMAWDGEPQHF.

The J gene is TRBJ2-7, the V gene TRBV6-6; no clear D. Germline V CDR1 and CDR2: MNHNY, SVGAGI (reference sequence). Trimming removed 9 bases from V and 5 bases from J, with 11 bases in between. The CDR3 has 11 amino acids. The CDR3: CASSSKDEQYF. The DNA for the CDR3 is TGTGCCAGTAGTAGTAAAGACGAGCAGTACTTC.

This clonotype has only one observation. The chain is built from TRBV10-2 and TRBJ2-7; D may be TRBD2 (5 bases). Germline CDR1 reads WSHSY; CDR2 reads SAAADI. CDR3 length: 14 residues. V shed 3 bases and J shed 3 bases, with 12 bases lying between them. CDR3 amino acids: CASSDFRTCYEQYF. The CDR3 DNA reads as TGCGCCAGCAGTGATTTCAGGACTTGCTACGAGCAGTACTTC.

Comments on this clonotype: The junction departs from germline at one end; a sequencing error may be responsible. The CDR3 spells CAARLSGETQYF. For the CDR3, the DNA is TGTGCCGCTCGACTATCGGGAGAGACCCAGTATTTC. The chain links TRBV19 to TRBJ2-5, with a possible D match to TRBD2 (6 bases). Germline loops: CDR1 LNHDA, CDR2 SQIVND (reference sequence). This CDR3 is built from 12 residues. Combining the CDR3 with reference TRBV19 and TRBJ2-5 gives the whole variable domain DGGITQSPKYLFRKEGQNVTLSCEQNLNHDAMYWYRQDPGQGLRLIYYSQIVNDFQKGDIAEGYSVSREKKESFPLTVTSAQKNPTAFYLCAARLSGETQYFGPGTRLLVL.

About this clonotype itself: Relative to the germline gene, one junction end is altered; a read error may explain this. The genes are TRBV11-3 and TRBJ2-1; D is undetermined. The germline gives CDR1 SGHNT, CDR2 YENEEA. The CDR3 contains 14 residues. The CDR3 DNA reads as TGTGCCAGCAGCTTAGGCCTCTCGAACAATGGGCAGTTGTTC. Translated, it gives CASSLGLSNNGQLF.

Points on this clonotype: A junction boundary mismatches the germline segment, possibly from a read error. V and J are TRBV29-1 and TRBJ2-3, with a weak D call TRBD2 (7 bases). CDR3 length equals 13 residues. CDR1 SQVTM and CDR2 ANQGSEA come from the germline V gene. CDR3 amino acids: CSIQTGGGDTQYF. The CDR3 DNA follows: TGTAGCATCCAGACGGGGGGCGGAGATACGCAGTATTTT.

The CDR3 sequence: CANTRTLNRGEQYF. The CDR3 coding sequence is TGTGCCAACACTCGGACATTAAATAGGGGGGAGCAGTACTTC. V usage is TRBV6-5 and J usage is TRBJ2-7; possibly TRBD1 for D (6 bases). The CDR3 covers 14 residues. V lost 10 bases and J 7 bases, leaving 23 bases between the germline ends. CDR1 MNHEY and CDR2 SVGAGI come from the germline V gene.

Concerning this clonotype itself: The CDR3 end shows no conserved phenylalanine or tryptophan, and so a read error is likely. The J gene is TRBJ2-1, the V gene TRBV4-1; TRBD1 agrees at 8 bases. CDR3 length equals 16 residues. With V trimmed by 6 bases and J by 3 bases, 10 bases remained unmatched. Germline loops: CDR1 MGHRA, CDR2 YSYEKL. DNA for the CDR3: TGCGCCAGCAGTCATCGGGACAGGCAATACTACAATGAGCAGTTCTTG. Its translation is CASSHRDRQYYNEQFL.

This clonotype has a handful of counts. This clone may be a read error of a much larger clone one base away. The V gene is TRBV12-3 or TRBV12-4, the J gene TRBJ2-5; D may correspond to TRBD1 or TRBD2 (6 bases each). This CDR3 has 15 residues. The CDR3 nucleotides are TGTACCACCGCAGAAGTGGTAGGGGGGCTTGAGACCCAGTACTTC. As protein: CTTAEVVGGLETQYF.

This clonotype was seen just once. Here the CDR3 omits its conserved ending phenylalanine or tryptophan, so a read error is the likely source. The chain joins TRBV10-2 to TRBJ2-7, with D perhaps TRBD2 (5 bases). The CDR3 consists of 13 residues. Per germline, CDR1 WSHSY and CDR2 SAAADI. With 7 bases removed from V and 1 base from J, the gap between germline ends came to 11 bases. CDR3 DNA sequence: TGCGCCAGCAATCCGGGAACTTCCTACGAGCAGTACTCC. It encodes CASNPGTSYEQYS.

This clonotype was found many times. The chain couples TRBV5-1 to TRBJ2-3; D is uncertain. The ends were cut back, 0 bases at V and 2 bases at J, with 10 bases in the middle. Per germline, CDR1 SGHRS and CDR2 YFSETQ. CDR3 length equals 15 residues. The CDR3 loop is CASSLEGFTTDTQYF. DNA for the CDR3: TGCGCCAGCAGCTTGGAAGGCTTTACCACAGATACGCAGTATTTT. The entire variable domain, with the rest obtained from reference TRBV5-1 and TRBJ2-3, is as follows: KAGVTQTPRYLIKTRGQQVTLSCSPISGHRSVSWYQQTPGQGLQFLFEYFSETQRNKGNFPGRFSGRQFSNSRSEMNVSTLELGDSALYLCASSLEGFTTDTQYFGPGTRLTVL.

This rearrangement joins TRBV6-1 to TRBJ1-1, with 7 nucleotides matching TRBD1. This CDR3 is 16 amino acids long. The V gene's germline CDR1 is MNHNS and CDR2 SASEGT. After removal of 6 bases from V and 1 base from J, the junction contained 11 bases not matched to a gene. The CDR3 here is CASRRIMTGTNTEAFF. The CDR3 nucleotides read TGTGCCAGCAGACGCATTATGACAGGGACGAACACTGAAGCTTTCTTT.

There are many counts of this clonotype. The rearrangement uses TRBV7-9 and TRBJ1-1, with 8 bases lining up with TRBD1. The CDR3 has 13 amino acids. CDR1 is SEHNR, CDR2 FQNEAQ, per germline (reference sequence). Trimming took 3 bases from V and 3 from J; bases not matched to a gene: 0. The CDR3 sequence: CASSLTGDTEAFF. The CDR3 nucleotides are TGTGCCAGCAGCTTGACAGGGGACACTGAAGCTTTCTTT.

In its sample, this clonotype is medium-sized (0.01 to 0.1%). V and J are TRBV7-9 and TRBJ2-1; a weak D match, TRBD1 (5 bases). Germline CDR1 reads SEHNR; CDR2 reads FQNEAQ (reference sequence). The CDR3 is 14 amino acids. The V gene lost 1 base and the J gene lost 8 bases, with 12 bases spanning the gap. For the CDR3, the DNA is TGTGCCAGCAGCTTAGGAAATACAGGCGATGAGCAGTTCTTC. This gives the protein CASSLGNTGDEQFF.

To note about this clonotype: Since a much larger clone is just one base distant, this may be a read error. The chain recombines TRBV30 with TRBJ1-5; a weak D match, TRBD1 (5 bases). The CDR3 extends over 13 amino acids. Germline CDR1 is GTSNPN and CDR2 is SVGIG (reference sequence). V lost 3 bases and J 5 bases, leaving 11 bases between the germline ends. The CDR3: CAWRRMGDQPQHF. CDR3 in DNA: TGTGCCTGGAGGAGGATGGGGGATCAGCCCCAGCATTTT.

The chain joins TRBV29-1 to TRBJ1-1; no clear D gene. The CDR3 runs to 13 residues. CDR1 SQVTM and CDR2 ANQGSEA come from the germline V gene. The CDR3 here is CSGVESLNTEAFF. The DNA of the CDR3 is TGCAGTGGGGTAGAGAGCCTGAACACTGAAGCTTTCTTT.

This chain uses TRBV11-1 with TRBJ2-7, with D possibly called TRBD1 or TRBD2 (5 bases each). The CDR3 loop spans 14 amino acids. V lost 4 bases and J 4 bases, leaving 14 bases between the germline ends. CDR1 is SGHAT and CDR2 is FQDESV in the germline V gene (reference sequence). Here the CDR3 DNA reads TGTGCCAGCAGCTCTGGACAAGGGGAGTACGAGCAGTACTTC. Protein: CASSSGQGEYEQYF.

As regards this clonotype: One junction end disagrees with the germline gene, perhaps due to a read error. V usage is TRBV29-1 and J usage is TRBJ2-5; TRBD1 aligns across 11 bases. The CDR3 spans 15 residues. Germline V gene data show CDR1 as SQVTM and CDR2 as ANQGSEA. CDR3 region: CSVEEDRGRVETQYF. The DNA of the CDR3 is TGCAGCGTTGAAGAGGACAGGGGGCGAGTAGAGACCCAATACTTC. Drawing the rest from reference TRBV29-1 and TRBJ2-5, the complete variable domain is SAVISQKPSRDICQRGTSLTIQCQVDSQVTMMFWYRQQPGQSLTLIATANQGSEATYESGFVIDKFPISRPNLTFSTLTVSNMSPEDSSIYLCSVEEDRGRVETQYFGPGTRLLVL.